This T cell receptor (beta chain) was recorded in a study of T cells in Graves' hyperthyroidism and ophthalmopathy. About the study: Peripheral blood was acquired at first diagnosis, ahead of any therapy whatsoever.

Clinical symptoms, serum thyroxine, TRAb, thyroid ultrasound and orbital computed tomography established diagnosis. The PBMCs had their origin in 7.5 to 10 ml of fresh peripheral blood. RNA transcripts served as the template for amplifying TCR beta CDR3 regions. Using the HTBI primer set, a first-round RT-PCR was run on the TCR CDR3. TCRdb reprocessed the multiplex PCR reads via MiXCR and lists one record per CDR3 protein. This table has 370,000 or so distinct CDR3 sequences, roughly 25% appearing once. The CDR3 totals 14 residues. CDR1 and CDR2 (germline): DFQATT, SNEGSKA (reference sequence). V lost 5 bases and J lost 2; bases outside the gene matches: 5.

The chain is built from TRBV20-1 and TRBJ2-7; TRBD2 aligns across 11 bases. This clonotype was obtained from a man between 50 and 59 years old with Graves' hyperthyroidism. The sample comprised blood. The CDR3: CSAHGTSGTYEQYF. Written as DNA, the CDR3 is TGCAGTGCTCACGGGACTAGCGGTACCTACGAGCAGTACTTC.